The clone carrying this TCR beta chain was observed at least ten times. Each CDR3 protein gets one entry after TCRdb re-called the 5' RACE reads with MiXCR. Of 20,000 to 25,000 distinct CDR3 sequences in the sample, approximately 4.4% were seen once. This entry belongs to a study of spatial heterogeneity in lung cancer. Study details: An average of more than ten raw reads was observed per unique TCR and UMI combination.

Between the trimmed V and J ends, which lost 4 bases and 3 bases, there was a span of 18 bases. The CDR3 length is 16 residues. Germline loops: CDR1 SEHNR, CDR2 FQNEAQ (reference sequence). The time point here: sample taken at primary tumor resection. Material for sequencing was whole RNA from tumor, nontumor lung or frozen PBMC, left unsorted. The clonotype was recovered from a male donor with early-stage non-small cell lung cancer. The genes are TRBV7-9 and TRBJ2-5; a weak D match, TRBD1 (6 bases). The sequencing here drew on PBMCs, taken at surgery. Written as DNA, the CDR3 is TGTGCCAGCAGCTACCCGGGACAATCTCTTAAAGAGACCCAGTACTTC. Its translation is CASSYPGQSLKETQYF. The variable domain in full, completed from reference TRBV7-9 and TRBJ2-5, reads DTGVSQNPRHKITKRGQNVTFRCDPISEHNRLYWYRQTLGQGPEFLTYFQNEAQLEKSRLLSDRFSAERPKGSFSTLEIQRTEQGDSAMYLCASSYPGQSLKETQYFGPGTRLLVL.